This TCR beta chain was found in a study of shared T cell receptors in the human thymus. CDR1 and CDR2 from the germline V gene are MNHNS and SASEGT. The CDR3 has 15 amino acids. This clone was seen a single time. The junction differs from germline at one of its ends, possibly a read error. Clones were sequenced by immunoSEQ multiplex PCR, and TCRdb holds only the in-frame ones, with some missing. The table has more than 550,000 clones, approximately 85% seen once. These data were also reused for a study on human thymus T cells. This second study notes: Healthy Finnish infants having corrective surgery for congenital heart defects served as donors. Related research has reported that thymic repertoires overlap highly among unrelated individuals.

The receptor's source is a girl less than two years old with a congenital heart defect. This rearrangement joins TRBV6-1 to TRBJ1-1; D might be TRBD1 (5 bases). Input material: thymocytes. CDR3 DNA sequence: TGTGCCAGCAATGAAAGGGGCCTTGGGCACACTGAAGCTTTCTTT. This codes for CASNERGLGHTEAFF.